The 10 T cell receptor beta chains presented below share a single source sample, sequenced in a study of blood T cell repertoires in COVID-19. TCRdb keeps only in-frame clones here, not all; method: immunoSEQ multiplex PCR. This sample has 200,000 to 250,000 clones; 65% to 90% occur once, and the top ten carry 4.5% to 5.5%. The material sequenced was peripheral blood. These TCRs come from a human donor in a cohort sampled during active COVID-19.

Points on this clone: An end of the junction differs from the germline gene, which may be a read error. This sequence joins TRBV28 and TRBJ2-7, with D perhaps TRBD1 (6 bases). The CDR3 totals 15 residues. Germline values: CDR1 MDHEN, CDR2 SYDVKM. The CDR3 spells CASSIAGVRSFEQYF. The DNA of the CDR3 is TGTGCCAGCAGTATTGCAGGGGTTAGGTCCTTCGAGCAGTACTTC.

This clone was counted a single time. In nucleotides, the CDR3 is TGTGCCAGCAGCCCCCTAATAGCGGGGGGCAATGAGCAGTTCTTC. It specifies CASSPLIAGGNEQFF. The chain has TRBV5-4 and TRBJ2-1, with 10 bases lining up with TRBD2. The CDR3 loop spans 15 amino acids. V lost 4 bases and J lost 6; bases outside the gene matches: 7. In germline, CDR1 is SGHNT, CDR2 YYREEE (reference sequence).

The rearrangement links TRBV21-1 to TRBJ2-7; the DNA was not compared with TRBD1, the D call given in the table. TRBV21-1 is designated a pseudogene. The CDR3 runs 14 residues. The CDR3 DNA follows: TGTGCCAGCAGAAAGAGGGACAGGTTCTACGAGCAGTACTTC. Protein: CASRKRDRFYEQYF.

CDR3 coding DNA: TGTGCCAGCAGGGTGGACAGGGGATTTGAGCAGTTCTTC. Translation: CASRVDRGFEQFF. The rearrangement links TRBV12-3 or TRBV12-4 to TRBJ2-1; 9 nucleotides align to TRBD1. The CDR3 runs to 13 residues. The junction had 6 bases not matched to a gene; V was cut back by 6 bases and J by 9 bases.

This chain links TRBV7-9 with TRBJ2-5; 7 nucleotides line up with TRBD2. This CDR3 is built from 16 residues. With V trimmed by 1 base and J by 5 bases, 10 bases remained unmatched. CDR1 is SEHNR and CDR2 is FQNEAQ in the germline V gene (reference sequence). The CDR3 DNA reads as TGTGCCAGCAGCTTAGAAGCGGGACTTTATAGCGAGACCCAGTACTTC. It is translated as CASSLEAGLYSETQYF.

CDR3 bases: TGTGCCAGTAGTATTGGTGTCGGTAGCTCCTACAATGAGCAGTTCTTC. Its translation is CASSIGVGSSYNEQFF. The rearrangement links TRBV19 to TRBJ2-1, with D hard to call. The germline V gene encodes CDR1 LNHDA and CDR2 SQIVND (reference sequence). The CDR3 totals 16 residues. V shed 3 bases and J shed 0 bases, with 12 bases lying between them.

V gene TRBV4-3 combines with J gene TRBJ1-6; D unresolved. The germline V and J ends were trimmed by 0 bases and 2 bases, with 14 bases remaining between them. The CDR3 consists of 18 residues. Looked up from germline, CDR1 is LGHNA and CDR2 is YSLEER. DNA for the CDR3: TGCGCCAGCAGCCAAGATCCCCCCAGGATCACCTATAATTCACCCCTCCACTTT. Protein product: CASSQDPPRITYNSPLHF.

V gene TRBV6-5 combines with J gene TRBJ1-3; TRBD1 matches 8 bases. Germline CDR1 and CDR2: MNHEY and SVGAGI. This CDR3 region has 14 residues. Trimming took 4 bases from V and 3 from J; bases not matched to a gene: 2. DNA of the CDR3: TGTGCCAGCAGTTTGGACAGGGTTGGAAACACCATATATTTT. Translating gives CASSLDRVGNTIYF.

This clone was counted a single time. V gene TRBV7-9 combines with J gene TRBJ1-2, with D unclear. This CDR3 comprises 14 residues. The V gene's germline CDR1 is SEHNR and CDR2 FQNEAQ (reference sequence). The V and J ends lost 2 bases and 0 bases respectively, with 7 bases between them. The CDR3 DNA reads as TGTGCCAGCAGCTTATCGGAGACTAACTATGGCTACACCTTC. It codes for CASSLSETNYGYTF.

The rearrangement joins TRBV4-2 to TRBJ2-5; 9 nucleotides line up with TRBD2. The junction had 7 bases not matched to a gene; V was cut back by 1 base and J by 4 bases. This CDR3 spans 16 amino acids. Germline V gene sequence: CDR1 LGHNA, CDR2 YNFKEQ. The CDR3 here is CASSQGGLAGAETQYF. The DNA of the CDR3 is TGTGCCAGCAGCCAAGGGGGGTTAGCGGGAGCAGAGACCCAGTACTTC.